The source of this TCR beta chain is a study of shared clonotypes between healthy human individuals. CDR3 length equals 17 residues. Germline CDR1 reads WNHNN; CDR2 reads SYGVQD (reference sequence). J gave up 0 bases and V 6 bases, and 10 bases lay outside the gene matches. Study observations and caveats: Since donors were few, the genetic and exposure-history diversity represented was limited.

As to this clone: Its target is unknown.

Replicate PCRs for sorted subsets used approximately 190 ng DNA; this equaled 25,000 to 30,000 T cell genomes. Libraries were prepared by immunoSEQ multiplex PCR; TCRdb keeps only in-frame clonotypes and omits some of them. Of 2 million to 2.5 million clones in the sample, 95% were seen once. The TCR sequence derives from a man younger than 35 in good health. Source material: naive CD4+ T cells sorted from blood. Regarding subset: CD45RA+ positively selected. The chain is built from TRBV10-1 and TRBJ2-7; 11 positions agree with TRBD2. The CDR3 here is CASRSTLAGDCSYEQYF. CDR3 coding DNA: TGCGCCAGCAGATCCACACTAGCGGGAGATTGCTCCTACGAGCAGTACTTC.